What follows are 11 T cell receptor beta chains derived from one specimen sequenced in a study of Graves' ophthalmopathy and Graves' hyperthyroidism. Researchers took RNA transcripts and amplified TCR beta CDR3 regions from them. First-round RT-PCR used HTBI primers; second-round multiplex PCR followed. TCRdb ran MiXCR on the multiplex PCR reads and lists one entry per CDR3 protein. The repertoire consists of about 1.2 million distinct CDR3 sequences, with about two fifths occurring once and the leading ten covering around 10%. The sequencing sample was made of peripheral blood or thyroid tissue (not recorded which). Receptors were obtained from an adult man with Graves' hyperthyroidism.

In the case of this clonotype: Possible read error: a much larger clone is one base away. The chain carries TRBV14 and TRBJ1-5; 7 bases map to TRBD1. From germline, CDR1 is SGHDN and CDR2 FVKESK. The CDR3 consists of 13 residues. The CDR3 sequence is CTSSSWTGQPQHF. As DNA, the CDR3 is TGTACCAGCAGCTCCTGGACAGGACAGCCCCAGCATTTT. Complete variable domain (other parts from reference TRBV14 and TRBJ1-5): EAGVTQFPSHSVIEKGQTVTLRCDPISGHDNLYWYRRVMGKEIKFLLHFVKESKQDESGMPNNRFLAERTGGTYSTLKVQPAELEDSGVYFCTSSSWTGQPQHFGDGTRLSIL.

The V call is TRBV18, the J call TRBJ1-5; D remains ambiguous. The CDR3 is 14 amino acids. V lost 1 base, J lost 6 bases, and 10 bases lay in between. Germline CDR1 KGHSH, CDR2 LQKENI. The CDR3 coding sequence is TGTGCCAGCTCACCACAGGTGACTCTTCAGCCCCAGCATTTT. It is translated as CASSPQVTLQPQHF.

This clonotype occurred many times. The chain has TRBV11-2 and TRBJ2-5; D may match TRBD1 or TRBD2 (5 bases each). The CDR3 runs to 16 residues. Trimming stripped 3 bases from V and 5 bases from J, with 19 bases between. Germline V gives CDR1 SGHAT, CDR2 FQNNGV. CDR3 in DNA: TGTGCCAGCAGCTTGAACCCTCCGGGGCCTCGGGAGACCCAGTACTTC. This sequence encodes CASSLNPPGPRETQYF.

The V and J genes are TRBV19 and TRBJ2-2; 10 nucleotides match TRBD2. The germline V gene has CDR1 LNHDA and CDR2 SQIVND (reference sequence). This CDR3 comprises 18 residues. V was clipped by 5 bases and J by 4 bases; unmatched bases: 13. The CDR3 DNA is TGTGCCAGTAGTTACCACAAACAACTAGCGGGAAGCACCGGGGAGCTGTTTTTT. Its translation is CASSYHKQLAGSTGELFF.

This clonotype was picked up many times. The V gene is TRBV29-1, the J gene TRBJ1-4; D is unclear. Between the trimmed V and J ends, which lost 6 bases and 0 bases, there was a span of 14 bases. This CDR3 has 15 residues. CDR1 is SQVTM and CDR2 is ANQGSEA in the germline V gene. CDR3 in DNA: TGCAGCGTAGGTATGACTGGCGCAACTAATGAAAAACTGTTTTTT. This gives the protein CSVGMTGATNEKLFF.

The chain links TRBV6-5 to TRBJ2-7; 7 nucleotides agree with TRBD2. Germline V gives CDR1 MNHEY, CDR2 SVGAGI. The CDR3 spans 13 residues. With V trimmed by 10 bases and J by 0 bases, 6 bases remained unmatched. CDR3 amino acids: CATGERDSYEQYF. In DNA form, the CDR3 reads TGTGCCACCGGGGAGCGGGACTCCTACGAGCAGTACTTC.

This clonotype occurred a few times. The CDR3 here is CSARDLVRRSSYEQYF. DNA of the CDR3: TGCAGTGCTAGAGATCTAGTCAGGCGGAGCTCCTACGAGCAGTACTTC. J is TRBJ2-7 and V is TRBV20-1; no firm D call. This CDR3 contains 16 residues. Per the germline V gene, CDR1 is DFQATT and CDR2 is SNEGSKA (reference sequence). The V gene lost 0 bases and the J gene lost 0 bases, with 15 bases spanning the gap.

In this sample, this clonotype turned up many times. The chain links TRBV6-5 to TRBJ1-1; a weak D match, TRBD1 (6 bases). The CDR3 is made up of 13 amino acids. Germline V gives CDR1 MNHEY, CDR2 SVGAGI. V dropped 0 bases and J dropped 10 bases, with 12 bases sitting between them. CDR3 bases: TGTGCCAGCAGTTACTCCACAGGGCTTGGAGCTTTCTTT. It yields the protein CASSYSTGLGAFF.

This clonotype occurred a few times. The CDR3 region has the DNA TGTGCCAGCAGTTACATGGGACAGGGGGTTCCTGGGGCCAACGTCCTGACTTTC. The encoded protein is CASSYMGQGVPGANVLTF. The V gene is TRBV12-3 or TRBV12-4, the J gene TRBJ2-6, with TRBD1 identical over 11 bases. V shed 4 bases and J 2 bases; nucleotides not matched to a gene: 7. The CDR3 length is 18 residues.

V gene TRBV19 combines with J gene TRBJ1-2; 11 positions agree with TRBD1. CDR1 and CDR2 (germline): LNHDA, SQIVND (reference sequence). Trimming took 3 bases from V and 8 from J; bases not matched to a gene: 11. The length of the CDR3 is 16 residues. In DNA form, the CDR3 reads TGTGCCAGTAGTATCGGACAGGGGGCGCGCGGATCCGGCTACACCTTC. It yields the protein CASSIGQGARGSGYTF.

Note on this clonotype: Compared with germline, one end of the junction differs, possibly owing to a read error. The chain carries TRBV10-3 and TRBJ1-5, with 9 bases lining up with TRBD1. There are 13 residues in the CDR3. CDR1 ENHRY and CDR2 SYGVKD come from the germline V gene. This CDR3 reads CVISGQGFQPQHF. The CDR3 DNA follows: TGTGTCATCAGTGGACAGGGGTTTCAGCCCCAGCATTTT.